This T cell receptor (beta chain) was documented in a study of T cells after yellow fever vaccination. TCRdb re-analysed the 5' RACE reads in MiXCR, keeping a single row per CDR3 protein. The repertoire holds hundreds of thousands of distinct CDR3 sequences, with 20% to 25% as singletons. The CDR3 has 13 amino acids. Germline CDR1 reads SGHRS; CDR2 reads YFSETQ. V was cut by 7 bases and J by 9 bases, with 17 bases left in between. The sample holds a few counts of this clonotype. The chain carries TRBV5-1 and TRBJ2-1; maybe TRBD2 (6 bases). The TCR comes from a man aged 18 to 29 who received the YFV17D yellow fever vaccine. The starting material was PBMCs, obtained roughly 23 days after the first yellow fever vaccination. DNA of the CDR3: TGCGCCAGCGCCCCGGGTGTGGGGGGTGAGCAGTTCTTC. Protein sequence: CASAPGVGGEQFF.